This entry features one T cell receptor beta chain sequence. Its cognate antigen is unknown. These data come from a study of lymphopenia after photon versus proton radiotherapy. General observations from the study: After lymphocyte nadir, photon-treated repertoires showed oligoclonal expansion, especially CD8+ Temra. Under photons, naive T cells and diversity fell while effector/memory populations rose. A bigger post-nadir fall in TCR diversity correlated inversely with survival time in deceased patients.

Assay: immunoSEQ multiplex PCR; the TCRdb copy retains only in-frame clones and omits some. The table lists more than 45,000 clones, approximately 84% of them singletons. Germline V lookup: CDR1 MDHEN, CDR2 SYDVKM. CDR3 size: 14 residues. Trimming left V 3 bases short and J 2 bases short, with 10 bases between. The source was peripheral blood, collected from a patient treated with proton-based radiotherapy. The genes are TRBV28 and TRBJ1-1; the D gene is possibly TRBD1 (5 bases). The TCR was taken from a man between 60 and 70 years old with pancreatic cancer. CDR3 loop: CASSFFDSNTEAFF. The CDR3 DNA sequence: TGTGCCAGCAGTTTTTTCGACAGCAACACTGAAGCTTTCTTT. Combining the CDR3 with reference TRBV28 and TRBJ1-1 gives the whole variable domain DVKVTQSSRYLVKRTGEKVFLECVQDMDHENMFWYRQDPGLGLRLIYFSYDVKMKEKGDIPEGYSVSREKKERFSLILESASTNQTSMYLCASSFFDSNTEAFFGQGTRLTVV.